This T cell receptor beta chain stems from a study of blood T cell repertoires in COVID-19. Study-wide background: From the United States, Italy and Spain came samples of acute and convalescent COVID-19.

Authors' data handling: Cell counts per sample came from amplifying reference gene primers. Method: immunoSEQ multiplex PCR; TCRdb's copy keeps in-frame clones and lacks some. V and J calls and clone size are given by that table; D and trimming were obtained from the DNA. The sample carries about 280,000 clones, approximately 85% recorded once. This TCR was recovered from a man aged 50-59 years with active or convalescent COVID-19. The specimen sequenced was peripheral blood.

CDR3 bases: TGTGCCAGCACCTTGGACATTCGTGTCAATGAGCAGTTCTTC. This sequence encodes CASTLDIRVNEQFF. This sequence joins TRBV11-2 and TRBJ2-1, with a tentative D call TRBD1 (5 bases). V was clipped by 7 bases and J by 6 bases, with 16 bases between them. The CDR3 length is 14 residues. CDR1 is SGHAT and CDR2 is FQNNGV in the germline V gene.